This record looks at one T cell receptor (beta chain) sequence and its context. Authors' processing steps: Estimated nucleated cell counts came from reference gene primer amplification. Libraries were prepared by immunoSEQ multiplex PCR; TCRdb keeps only in-frame clonotypes and omits some of them. D and trimming come from the DNA, and the V and J calls and clone size come from that table. This sample has approximately 250,000 clones, with under 95% found just once. These data come from a study of blood T cell repertoires in COVID-19. On the study more broadly: Whether acute or convalescent, the COVID-19 samples came from the United States, Italy and Spain. The analysed material was cDNA or gDNA that came from T cells, B-cell-depleted T cells, or PBMCs.

The germline V gene has CDR1 SNHLY and CDR2 FYNNEI. CDR3 length: 15 amino acids. The V segment lost 7 bases and the J segment 5 bases; nucleotides outside the gene matches: 6. The chain employs TRBV2 and TRBJ2-1; 12 bases are a match to TRBD2. This receptor was identified in a man aged 35 to 55 who had been exposed to COVID-19. The sample was PBMCs or T cells enriched from blood (not recorded which). In nucleotides, the CDR3 is TGTGCCAGCAACCCGACTAGCGGGAGTAACAATGAGCAGTTCTTC. It specifies CASNPTSGSNNEQFF. The full variable domain, completed using reference TRBV2 and TRBJ2-1, is EPEVTQTPSHQVTQMGQEVILRCVPISNHLYFYWYRQILGQKVEFLVSFYNNEISEKSEIFDDQFSVERPDGSNFTLKIRSTKLEDSAMYFCASNPTSGSNNEQFFGPGTRLTVL.